These T cell receptor beta chains were read from a single sample in a study of blood T cell repertoires in COVID-19. Produced via immunoSEQ multiplex PCR; TCRdb's table is partial and in-frame only. Among about 190,000 clones listed, approximately 91% were seen once. Sequencing was carried out using peripheral blood. The receptors stem from a man aged 25-45 years with acute or convalescent COVID-19. CDR3s include the opening cysteine and the closing phenylalanine or tryptophan. The order of the fields is V gene, J gene, D gene, clone size, CDR3 DNA, CDR3 protein. The D gene is left open where the match is weak. Where a row states a size, it is once, few, many or the class of an expanded clone; other rows omit it.

v_call: TRBV5-6; j_call: TRBJ2-7; d_call: NA; clone_size: NA; cdr3_nt: TGTGCCAGCAGCCCCCCAACGCCGGGAGCCTACGAGCAGTACTTC; cdr3_aa: CASSPPTPGAYEQYF
v_call: TRBV9; j_call: TRBJ2-5; d_call: NA; clone_size: NA; cdr3_nt: TGTGCCAGCAGCGTAGGCCTCGGTAGAGAGACCCAGTACTTC; cdr3_aa: CASSVGLGRETQYF
v_call: TRBV4-2; j_call: TRBJ1-2; d_call: NA; clone_size: NA; cdr3_nt: TGTGCCAGCAGCCAAGATGTAGTCAGGGAGGATGGCTACACCTTC; cdr3_aa: CASSQDVVREDGYTF
v_call: TRBV19; j_call: TRBJ2-7; d_call: NA; clone_size: once; cdr3_nt: TGTGCCAGTAGTATAGGGTCCAGTCACTACGAGCAGTACTTC; cdr3_aa: CASSIGSSHYEQYF
v_call: TRBV27; j_call: TRBJ2-3; d_call: TRBD2; clone_size: NA; cdr3_nt: TGTGCCAGCAGTCCTAGCGGGAGGGCGGGTACGCAGTATTTT; cdr3_aa: CASSPSGRAGTQYF
v_call: TRBV11-2; j_call: TRBJ2-3; d_call: NA; clone_size: NA; cdr3_nt: TGTGCCAGCAGCTTGGAGGGGGCCCGAGTGTTGGATACGCAGTATTTT; cdr3_aa: CASSLEGARVLDTQYF
v_call: TRBV4-1; j_call: TRBJ1-2; d_call: TRBD1; clone_size: NA; cdr3_nt: TGCGCCAGCAGCCAAGTACAGGGGTATGGCTACACCTTC; cdr3_aa: CASSQVQGYGYTF
v_call: TRBV3-1/TRBV3-2; j_call: TRBJ1-1; d_call: TRBD1; clone_size: NA; cdr3_nt: TGTGCCAGCAGCCAAGATTTAGTAGTTGGGACAGGGACTGAAGCTTTCTTT; cdr3_aa: CASSQDLVVGTGTEAFF
v_call: TRBV7-9; j_call: TRBJ2-5; d_call: TRBD1; clone_size: NA; cdr3_nt: TGTGCCAGCAGCATTAGTACAGGGGAAGAGACCCAGTACTTC; cdr3_aa: CASSISTGEETQYF
v_call: TRBV18; j_call: TRBJ1-5; d_call: NA; clone_size: NA; cdr3_nt: TGTGCCAGCTCATTAGTCGTGAATAGCAATCAGCCCCAGCATTTT; cdr3_aa: CASSLVVNSNQPQHF
v_call: TRBV10-2; j_call: TRBJ2-5; d_call: TRBD2; clone_size: NA; cdr3_nt: TGCGCCGGCTGGACTAGCGGGAGAGGGGGGCAAGAGACCCAGTACTTC; cdr3_aa: CAGWTSGRGGQETQYF
v_call: TRBV7-9; j_call: TRBJ2-3; d_call: NA; clone_size: NA; cdr3_nt: TGTGCCAGCAGCTTAGATTCAGGGGTTAGAGATACGCAGTATTTT; cdr3_aa: CASSLDSGVRDTQYF
v_call: TRBV24-1; j_call: TRBJ2-2; d_call: TRBD1; clone_size: NA; cdr3_nt: TGTGCCACCAGTGAACCCGGGACAGCGAACACCGGGGAGCTGTTTTTT; cdr3_aa: CATSEPGTANTGELFF
v_call: TRBV9; j_call: TRBJ2-7; d_call: NA; clone_size: NA; cdr3_nt: TGTGCCAGCTCCGGGACAACGGTCGGCTACGAGCAGTACTTC; cdr3_aa: CASSGTTVGYEQYF
v_call: TRBV25-1; j_call: TRBJ1-4; d_call: TRBD1; clone_size: NA; cdr3_nt: TGTGCCAGCAGTAGGGGGCTTGTTGAAAAACTGTTTTTT; cdr3_aa: CASSRGLVEKLFF
v_call: TRBV28; j_call: TRBJ1-2; d_call: TRBD1; clone_size: NA; cdr3_nt: TGTGCCAGCAGCGTAGGGGGCCATGGCTACACCTTC; cdr3_aa: CASSVGGHGYTF
v_call: TRBV7-2; j_call: TRBJ1-2; d_call: NA; clone_size: NA; cdr3_nt: TGTGCCAGCAGCTCCAGCGGGGGAGGATATGGCTACACCTTC; cdr3_aa: CASSSSGGGYGYTF
v_call: TRBV7-2; j_call: TRBJ2-2; d_call: NA; clone_size: NA; cdr3_nt: TGTGCCAGCAGCTTAGCGGGACACCTCGGGGAGCTGTTTTTT; cdr3_aa: CASSLAGHLGELFF
v_call: TRBV6-5; j_call: TRBJ1-1; d_call: NA; clone_size: NA; cdr3_nt: TGTGCCAGCAGCTTGGGGACACTCGAAGCTTTCTTT; cdr3_aa: CASSLGTLEAFF